This entry lists 25 T cell receptor beta chains sequenced from one sample in a study of OX40 agonist ivuxolimab in advanced cancers. The protocol used for the library was the immunoSEQ multiplex PCR assay. Drawn from immuneACCESS, this table holds only the in-frame rearrangements with V and J called that TCRdb kept. Clones are partly lost; checked studies trace under half to an unresolved V gene and leave the rest unexplained. The sample includes more than 80,000 clones, with 85% to 95% observed a single time. The ten top clones hold roughly 0.27% of the sample. Specimen: CD4+ or CD8+ T cells sorted from blood, collected in a trial of the OX40 agonist ivuxolimab. The receptor set was obtained from an adult with an advanced solid tumor such as melanoma, head and neck, liver or kidney cancer.

This clone appeared once. The rearrangement joins TRBV5-1 to TRBJ2-5, with D unclear. Germline CDR1 and CDR2: SGHRS and YFSETQ. V gave up 4 bases and J gave up 5 bases, with 18 bases separating them. This CDR3 is built from 15 residues. As DNA, the CDR3 is TGCGCCAGCAGCCCCTTGGCCGGGTACGGGGAGACCCAGTACTTC. Amino acids: CASSPLAGYGETQYF.

This chain joins TRBV5-1 and TRBJ2-1; no clear D gene. Germline CDR1 SGHRS, CDR2 YFSETQ. The CDR3 consists of 15 residues. Trimming removed 0 bases from V and 8 bases from J, with 15 bases in between. The CDR3 DNA sequence: TGCGCCAGCAGCTTGGCAAGATTTGGAGACGATGAGCAGTTCTTC. Its protein product is CASSLARFGDDEQFF. Combining the CDR3 with reference TRBV5-1 and TRBJ2-1 gives the whole variable domain KAGVTQTPRYLIKTRGQQVTLSCSPISGHRSVSWYQQTPGQGLQFLFEYFSETQRNKGNFPGRFSGRQFSNSRSEMNVSTLELGDSALYLCASSLARFGDDEQFFGPGTRLTVL.

The chain recombines TRBV6-6 with TRBJ1-2; D gene ambiguous. The germline V and J ends were trimmed by 1 base and 4 bases, with 10 bases remaining between them. The CDR3 covers 14 residues. Germline V CDR1 and CDR2: MNHNY, SVGAGI (reference sequence). CDR3 residues: CASSYFSGGYGYTF. The CDR3 DNA reads TGTGCCAGCAGTTACTTCAGTGGCGGCTATGGCTACACCTTC.

This clone has just a few counts. The V call is TRBV4-2, the J call TRBJ2-3, with TRBD1 matching 9 bases. J gave up 1 base and V 3 bases, and 5 bases lay outside the gene matches. This CDR3 has 16 residues. From germline, CDR1 is LGHNA and CDR2 YNFKEQ. The CDR3 DNA is TGTGCCAGCAGCCAGTTCAGGACAGGGGGCACAGATACGCAGTATTTT. This sequence encodes CASSQFRTGGTDTQYF.

This rearrangement joins TRBV4-3 to TRBJ1-2; D is ambiguous. The germline CDR1 and CDR2 sequences are LGHNA and YSLEER. V was clipped by 0 bases and J by 1 base, with 3 bases between them. CDR3 length: 13 residues. This CDR3 is CASSQDINYGYTF. DNA for the CDR3: TGCGCCAGCAGCCAAGATATTAACTATGGCTACACCTTC.

The V and J genes are TRBV6-1 and TRBJ2-2; 8 positions agree with TRBD1. CDR1 is MNHNS, CDR2 SASEGT, per germline. Losses at the gene ends were 5 bases for V and 3 bases for J; bases not matched to a gene: 5. The CDR3 is made up of 15 amino acids. This chain's CDR3 is CASSPRTGYTGELFF. CDR3 sequence (DNA): TGTGCCAGCAGTCCTCGGACAGGGTACACCGGGGAGCTGTTTTTT.

The J gene is TRBJ1-3, the V gene TRBV10-3; a possible D gene is TRBD1 (6 bases). V was clipped by 9 bases and J by 0 bases, with 9 bases between them. The germline gives CDR1 ENHRY, CDR2 SYGVKD. The CDR3 extends over 13 amino acids. The CDR3, as DNA: TGTGCCATAGGACAGCTCTCTGGAAACACCATATATTTT. Encoded protein: CAIGQLSGNTIYF.

V usage is TRBV6-6 and J usage is TRBJ1-5; 8 positions agree with TRBD1. The germline gives CDR1 MNHNY, CDR2 SVGAGI (reference sequence). The CDR3 spans 16 residues. V was pared by 0 bases and J by 6 bases, with 7 bases of the junction left unmatched. CDR3 sequence (DNA): TGTGCCAGCAGTTACTCTGGGCAGGGGGCGATTCAGCCCCAGCATTTT. As protein: CASSYSGQGAIQPQHF.

This sequence joins TRBV14 and TRBJ1-3; no definite D call. Germline-derived CDR1 and CDR2 are SGHDN and FVKESK. V lost 4 bases to trimming and J lost 0 bases, with 7 bases between them. The CDR3 has 14 residues. As DNA, the CDR3 is TGTGCCAGCAGCCGAACAGTCTCTGGAAACACCATATATTTT. Translated: CASSRTVSGNTIYF.

The chain couples TRBV6-9 to TRBJ2-7, with D uncertain. This CDR3 is built from 12 residues. Germline CDR1 and CDR2: MNHGY and SVAAGI. V was pared by 10 bases and J by 0 bases, with 10 bases between. DNA for the CDR3: TGTGCCAAGGACCCGAGCTCCTACGAGCAGTACGTC. Translating it yields CAKDPSSYEQYV.

The V call is TRBV7-2, the J call TRBJ1-5; no clear D gene. Germline CDR1 is SGHTA and CDR2 is FQGNSA. Trimming cost V 0 bases and J 5 bases, with 5 bases left between them. The CDR3 is made up of 13 amino acids. Here the CDR3 DNA reads TGTGCCAGCAGCTTAGCCTTCGATCAGCCCCAGCATTTT. Translating it yields CASSLAFDQPQHF.

The genes are TRBV9 and TRBJ1-5; D remains ambiguous. The germline gives CDR1 SGDLS, CDR2 YYNGEE. The CDR3 is made up of 14 amino acids. V was pared by 0 bases and J by 5 bases, with 9 bases between. In DNA, the CDR3 is TGTGCCAGCAGCGTAGGTGTTATCGATCAGCCCCAGCATTTT. Its protein is CASSVGVIDQPQHF.

CDR3 sequence (DNA): TGTGCCAGCAGCCAAGGACTAGCGGGAGTCTTGGATCCAGATACGCAGTATTTT. This translates into CASSQGLAGVLDPDTQYF. The chain joins TRBV4-2 to TRBJ2-3; 12 bases are shared with TRBD2. Per germline, CDR1 LGHNA and CDR2 YNFKEQ. CDR3 size: 18 residues. V shed 1 base, J shed 4 bases, and the junction held 9 bases outside the gene matches.

V and J are TRBV21-1 and TRBJ1-2; the table names TRBD1, a call not compared with the DNA. TRBV21-1 is deemed a pseudogene. The CDR3 loop spans 13 amino acids. The CDR3 protein is CATHYRAHYGYTF. In nucleotides, the CDR3 is TGTGCCACCCACTACAGGGCTCACTATGGCTACACCTTC.

The chain has TRBV2 and TRBJ1-2; unclear D gene. V was cut by 4 bases and J by 5 bases, with 8 bases left in between. This CDR3 contains 12 residues. Germline CDR1 is SNHLY and CDR2 is FYNNEI. The CDR3 coding sequence is TGTGCCAGCAGTGGACAACGTTATGGCTACACCTTC. Its protein is CASSGQRYGYTF.

The V gene is TRBV7-6, the J gene TRBJ1-3; TRBD1 is a possible D gene (5 bases). The CDR3 runs to 15 residues. Germline lookup yields CDR1 SGHVS and CDR2 FNYEAQ. Trimming removed 5 bases from V and 3 bases from J, with 14 bases in between. The DNA for the CDR3 is TGTGCCAGCAGCGACGGACCGGGGGGTGGAAACACCATATATTTT. Translated, it gives CASSDGPGGGNTIYF.

The chain has TRBV10-3 and TRBJ1-3, with a possible D match to TRBD1 (6 bases). Trimming shortened V by 4 bases and J by 4 bases, and 17 bases separated the two germline ends. The CDR3 loop spans 16 amino acids. CDR1 ENHRY and CDR2 SYGVKD come from the germline V gene. The CDR3 DNA is TGTGCCATCAGTGGCTCTAGCGAGGGGGTCGGAAACACCATATATTTT. It is translated as CAISGSSEGVGNTIYF.

This clone occurred once. The chain employs TRBV5-4 and TRBJ2-3; D not resolved. There are 14 residues in the CDR3. V was clipped by 4 bases and J by 1 base, with 10 bases between them. Germline CDR1 is SGHNT and CDR2 is YYREEE (reference sequence). The CDR3 coding sequence is TGTGCCAGCAGCCATAGTCTCGGCACAGATACGCAGTATTTT. This translates into CASSHSLGTDTQYF.

The chain has TRBV6-5 and TRBJ1-1; D not resolved. Looked up from germline, CDR1 is MNHEY and CDR2 is SVGAGI. The CDR3 totals 11 residues. The V end lost 2 bases, the J end lost 11 bases, and 9 bases lay between the germline ends. Written as DNA, the CDR3 is TGTGCCAGCAGTTACCGAAGGGAGGCTTTCTTT. As protein: CASSYRREAFF.

V gene TRBV5-1 combines with J gene TRBJ1-2, with D possibly TRBD1 on 5 matching bases. This CDR3 comprises 15 residues. V gave up 0 bases and J gave up 7 bases, with 16 bases separating them. Germline lookup yields CDR1 SGHRS and CDR2 YFSETQ. Written as DNA, the CDR3 is TGCGCCAGCAGCTTGGGACAGCTCTCCAAAAGTGGCTACACCTTC. Translation: CASSLGQLSKSGYTF. Complete variable domain (other parts from reference TRBV5-1 and TRBJ1-2): KAGVTQTPRYLIKTRGQQVTLSCSPISGHRSVSWYQQTPGQGLQFLFEYFSETQRNKGNFPGRFSGRQFSNSRSEMNVSTLELGDSALYLCASSLGQLSKSGYTFGSGTRLTVV.

The gene calls are TRBV5-1 and TRBJ1-2; 9 positions agree with TRBD1. Germline loops: CDR1 SGHRS, CDR2 YFSETQ. The CDR3 length is 15 residues. J was trimmed by 4 bases and V by 3 bases; bases with no gene match: 7. The CDR3 region has the DNA TGCGCCAGCAGCTCAGGGGGACAGGGAGCCTATGGCTACACCTTC. Its translation: CASSSGGQGAYGYTF.

This chain uses TRBV6-5 with TRBJ2-5, with 8 bases identical to TRBD1. Germline V gives CDR1 MNHEY, CDR2 SVGAGI. The V and J ends lost 2 bases and 1 base, in that order; junction bases with no gene match: 6. The CDR3 covers 16 residues. In DNA, the CDR3 is TGTGCCAGCAGTTACACTCAGGGGGCTGCCCAAGAGACCCAGTACTTC. Its protein is CASSYTQGAAQETQYF.

The chain is built from TRBV4-3 and TRBJ1-5; D ambiguous. The CDR3 extends over 17 amino acids. Trimming pared 0 bases from V and 0 bases from J, leaving 12 bases between. CDR1 and CDR2 from the germline V gene are LGHNA and YSLEER. The CDR3 reads CASSQEWEYYSNQPQHF. The CDR3 DNA sequence: TGCGCCAGCAGCCAAGAATGGGAATATTATAGCAATCAGCCCCAGCATTTT.

The table lists this clone with a count of one. The chain joins TRBV5-1 to TRBJ2-3; tentative D call: TRBD1 (5 bases). Trimming took off 10 bases at V and 3 bases at J, with 30 bases between the two ends. This CDR3 is built from 18 residues. CDR1 and CDR2 from the germline V gene are SGHRS and YFSETQ. This CDR3 is CASKRGRAGIDRTDTQYF. DNA for the CDR3: TGCGCCTCAAAAAGGGGTCGGGCAGGGATTGATCGTACAGATACGCAGTATTTT.

The chain is built from TRBV11-3 and TRBJ2-1; D ambiguous. With 3 bases removed from V and 7 bases from J, the gap between germline ends came to 10 bases. This CDR3 region has 13 residues. Germline assignment: CDR1 SGHNT and CDR2 YENEEA. The CDR3 sequence: CASSLPLGNEQFF. The CDR3 nucleotides read TGTGCCAGCAGCTTGCCCTTAGGAAATGAGCAGTTCTTC. The complete variable domain, with remaining parts taken from reference TRBV11-3 and TRBJ2-1, reads EAGVVQSPRYKIIEKKQPVAFWCNPISGHNTLYWYLQNLGQGPELLIRYENEEAVDDSQLPKDRFSAERLKGVDSTLKIQPAELGDSAVYLCASSLPLGNEQFFGPGTRLTVL.